This TCR beta chain stems from a study of beta chain features in type 1 diabetes. Study as a whole: Analysis included roughly 100 million sorted cells drawn from all samples. Study-wide findings and caveats: Relative to healthy donors, patients appeared to have naive, central memory and Treg TCRB repertoires that were more similar. Reduced insertions and increased deletions marked VDJ junctions in type 1 diabetes patients. Across all four CD4+ subsets, people with type 1 diabetes showed modestly shorter TCRB CDR3s.

V lost 0 bases to trimming and J lost 0 bases, with 11 bases between them. Germline CDR1 is LGHNA and CDR2 is YSLEER. The CDR3 extends over 16 amino acids. As for this clone: The antigen is not known.

The study reverse transcribed the entire isolated RNA, so it sequenced expressed TCRB transcripts. Assay used: immunoSEQ multiplex PCR; TCRdb lists only in-frame clones, some missing. Altogether about 160,000 clones are present, less than 9.5% being singletons, with the ten largest covering around 2.5%. The chain employs TRBV4-3 and TRBJ1-2; D is possibly TRBD1 (5 bases). Sample: central memory CD4+ T cells from blood. The TCR comes from a woman under 30 in good health. DNA for the CDR3: TGCGCCAGCAGCCAAGATATAAGGGGTCCTAACTATGGCTACACCTTC. This translates into CASSQDIRGPNYGYTF.